The text below deals with one T cell receptor beta chain. The antigen is not known. This entry is derived from a study of cytomegalovirus exposure and HLA in healthy donors. Use of 60 Vbeta and 13 Jbeta primers characterized the PCR. Measured with immunoSEQ multiplex PCR; TCRdb has only the in-frame clones, and not every one. The sample yields under 200,000 clones, approximately 82% seen once. Study-wide results and limits: The investigators catalogued 160 or so TCR beta chains as cytomegalovirus-associated. Later work showed greater clonal expansion in HLA-associated TCR beta chains than in equally common others.

The sequence was collected from a woman between 40 and 55 years old in good health and CMV-seropositive. Source material: PBMCs.

CDR3 residues: CASSLLAGSYNEQFF. For the CDR3, the DNA is TGTGCCAGCAGCTTACTAGCGGGTTCCTACAATGAGCAGTTCTTC. The chain links TRBV11-2 to TRBJ2-1; TRBD2 matches 8 bases. J gave up 1 base and V 2 bases, and 1 base lay outside the gene matches. The CDR3 runs to 15 residues. CDR1 is SGHAT, CDR2 FQNNGV, per germline.